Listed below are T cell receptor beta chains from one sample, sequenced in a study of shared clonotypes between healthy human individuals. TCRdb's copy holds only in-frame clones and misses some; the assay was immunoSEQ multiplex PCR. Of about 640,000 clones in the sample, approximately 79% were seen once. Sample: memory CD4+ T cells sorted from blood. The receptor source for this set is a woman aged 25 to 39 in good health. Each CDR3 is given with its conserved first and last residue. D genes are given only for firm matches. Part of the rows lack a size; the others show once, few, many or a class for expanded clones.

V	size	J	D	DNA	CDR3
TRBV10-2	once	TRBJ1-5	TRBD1	TGCGCCAGCTGCACAGGGGGGGAGAATCAGCCCCAGCATTTT	CASCTGGENQPQHF
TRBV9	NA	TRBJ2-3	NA	TGTGCCAGCAGCGTAGGCGGGGCCGGCATTGCAGATACGCAGTATTTT	CASSVGGAGIADTQYF
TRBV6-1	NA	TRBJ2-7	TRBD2	TGTGCCAGCAGTGTGACTAGCCCCCACGAGCAGTACTTC	CASSVTSPHEQYF
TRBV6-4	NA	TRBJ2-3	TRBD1	TGTGCCAGCAGCGGACAGGGTGGCACAGATACGCAGTATTTT	CASSGQGGTDTQYF
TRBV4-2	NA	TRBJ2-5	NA	TGTGCCAGCAGCCAAGTCGACCGGGGAGAGACCCAGTACTTC	CASSQVDRGETQYF
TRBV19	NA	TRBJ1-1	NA	TGTGCCAGTAGTAGGGAGTATGCGAACACTGAAGCTTTCTTT	CASSREYANTEAFF
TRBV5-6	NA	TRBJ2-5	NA	TGTGCCAGCAGCTTGGGCCCAACGGCGAAAGAGACCCAGTACTTC	CASSLGPTAKETQYF
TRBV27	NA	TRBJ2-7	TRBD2	TGTGCCAGCAGTATGCGGTATGGGGGAGGGAACGCCTACGAGCAGTACTTC	CASSMRYGGGNAYEQYF
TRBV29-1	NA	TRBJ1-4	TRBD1	TGCAGCGCTACCGACAGGGCTAACGAAAAACTGTTTTTT	CSATDRANEKLFF
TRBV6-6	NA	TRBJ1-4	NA	TGTGCCAGCAACTTCGCCGGGAATTTGGAAAAACTGTTTTTT	CASNFAGNLEKLFF
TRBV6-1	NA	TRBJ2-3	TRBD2	TGTGCCAGTTCGACTAGCGGGCTGAACACAGATACGCAGTATTTT	CASSTSGLNTDTQYF
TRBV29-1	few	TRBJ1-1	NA	TGCAGCGTTGGAGACAGGATGAACACTGAAGCTTTCTTT	CSVGDRMNTEAFF
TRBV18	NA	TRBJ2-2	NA	TGTGCCAGCTCGCCCACCGGGGAGCTGTTTTTT	CASSPTGELFF
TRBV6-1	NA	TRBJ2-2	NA	TGTGCCAGCAGTGTAATGGGACCGAACACCGGGGAGCTGTTTTTT	CASSVMGPNTGELFF
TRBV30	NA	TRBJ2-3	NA	TGTGCCTGGACCTACACAGATACGCAGTATTTT	CAWTYTDTQYF
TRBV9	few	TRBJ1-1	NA	TGTGCCAGCAGCGTATCCAGTGAGAACACTGAAGCTTTCTTT	CASSVSSENTEAFF
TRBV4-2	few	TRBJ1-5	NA	TGTGCCAGCAGCCAAGACTCGAACAATCAGCCCCAGCATTTT	CASSQDSNNQPQHF
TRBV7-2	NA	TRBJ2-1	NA	TGTGCCAGCAGCTTAGCGGTGTCACTAGCCAACAATGAGCAGTTCTTC	CASSLAVSLANNEQFF
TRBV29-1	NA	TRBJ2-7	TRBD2	TGCAGCGTTGAAGCTATACGAGCGGGAGGGACCTACGAGCAGTACTTC	CSVEAIRAGGTYEQYF
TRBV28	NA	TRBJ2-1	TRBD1	TGTGCCAGCAGAGGGGGCCTTTCTAATGAGCAGTTCTTC	CASRGGLSNEQFF
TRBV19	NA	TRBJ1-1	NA	TGTGCCAGTACCCTCCACAGGGACACTGAAGCTTTCTTT	CASTLHRDTEAFF
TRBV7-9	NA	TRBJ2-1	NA	TGTGCCAGCAGCTTCTCTCTCTCGGTCTCCTACAATGAGCAGTTCTTC	CASSFSLSVSYNEQFF
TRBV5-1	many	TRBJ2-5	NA	TGCGCCAGCAGCGGACGTCCCCGGGACAATCAAGAGACCCAGTACTTC	CASSGRPRDNQETQYF
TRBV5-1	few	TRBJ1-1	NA	TGCGCCAGCAGCTTGGGGGACCTTCCGAACACTGAAGCTTTCTTT	CASSLGDLPNTEAFF
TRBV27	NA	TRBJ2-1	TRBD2	TGTGCCAGCAGTTCCGGACTAGCGGGAGGGAATGAGCAGTTCTTC	CASSSGLAGGNEQFF
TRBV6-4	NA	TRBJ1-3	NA	TGTGCCAGCACGGGTCCCGGACCATATTTT	CASTGPGPYF
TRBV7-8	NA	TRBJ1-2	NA	TGTGCCAGCAGCCTCGACAGACCTAACTATGGCTACACCTTC	CASSLDRPNYGYTF
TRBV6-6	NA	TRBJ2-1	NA	TGTGCCAGCAGTTACCGGCGGGATTCCTACAATGAGCAGTTCTTC	CASSYRRDSYNEQFF
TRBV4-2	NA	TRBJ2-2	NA	TGTGCCAGCAGCCAAGGTTTATTTAGCGTTGGCACCGGGGAGCTGTTTTTT	CASSQGLFSVGTGELFF
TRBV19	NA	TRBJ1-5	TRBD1	TGTGCCAGCAGTGGACAGGGCAATTATCAGCCCCAGCATTTT	CASSGQGNYQPQHF
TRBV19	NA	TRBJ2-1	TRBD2	TGTGCCAGTAGTACTAGCGGGAGAGGTTACAATGAGCAGTTCTTC	CASSTSGRGYNEQFF
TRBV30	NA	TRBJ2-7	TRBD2	TGTGCCTGGAGTGTAGGGCTAGCGGGTTACGAGCAGTACTTC	CAWSVGLAGYEQYF
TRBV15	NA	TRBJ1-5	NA	TGTGCCACCAGCAGAGGGGGTGGAGCCGGGGAAGAGGCCCAGCATTTT	CATSRGGGAGEEAQHF
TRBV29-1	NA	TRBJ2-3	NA	TGCAGCGTTGATCGGACCCATAGAATCGGTACGCAGTATTTT	CSVDRTHRIGTQYF
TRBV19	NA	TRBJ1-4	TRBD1	TGTGCCAGTAGTACTCGACAGGGGACTGAAAAACTGTTTTTT	CASSTRQGTEKLFF
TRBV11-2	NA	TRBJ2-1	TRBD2	TGTGCCAGCAGCTTAGTAGCTAGCGGATGGGTAAATGAGCAGTTCTTC	CASSLVASGWVNEQFF
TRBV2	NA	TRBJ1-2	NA	TGTGCCAGCGCGGCAGGAGCTAACTATGGCTACACCTTC	CASAAGANYGYTF
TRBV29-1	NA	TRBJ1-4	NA	TGCAGCGTTGTTGAGGTCGTAGGGGAAAAACTGTTTTTT	CSVVEVVGEKLFF
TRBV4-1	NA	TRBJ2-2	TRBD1	TGCGCCAGCAGCCAACGGGGACAGGCTAACACCGGGGAGCTGTTTTTT	CASSQRGQANTGELFF
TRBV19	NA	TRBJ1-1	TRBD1	TGTGCCAGTAGTATCACAGGGGGCGAGACTGAAGCTTTCTTT	CASSITGGETEAFF
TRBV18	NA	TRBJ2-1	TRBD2	TGTGCCAGCTCACCGCAACTAGCGGGAGGCGGTAATGAGCAGTTCTTC	CASSPQLAGGGNEQFF
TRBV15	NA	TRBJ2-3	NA	TGTGCCACCAGCAGAGGCGGGACAGCCACAGATACGCAGTATTTT	CATSRGGTATDTQYF
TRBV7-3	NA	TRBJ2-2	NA	TGTGCCAGCAGCAATAACCCGAGAGGTTTCACCGGGGAGCTGTTTTTT	CASSNNPRGFTGELFF
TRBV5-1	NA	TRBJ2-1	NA	TGCGCCAGCAGCGTGGGGCCACTGGGCGACAATGAGCAGTTCTTC	CASSVGPLGDNEQFF
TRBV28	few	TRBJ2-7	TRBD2	TGTGCCAGCACAAGACTAGCGGGGCCTGACTTCGTGGCCTACGAGCAGTACTTC	CASTRLAGPDFVAYEQYF
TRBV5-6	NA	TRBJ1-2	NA	TGTGCCAGCAGCTTGATGGGTCTCGACTATGGCTACACCTTC	CASSLMGLDYGYTF
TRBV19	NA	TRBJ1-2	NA	TGTGCCAGTAGAGCGGGATCTCGTGAATTTGGCTACACCTTC	CASRAGSREFGYTF
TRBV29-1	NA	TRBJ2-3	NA	TGCAGCGTTGATGGGGGCTACAACACAGATACGCAGTATTTT	CSVDGGYNTDTQYF
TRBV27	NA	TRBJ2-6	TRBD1	TGTGCCAGCAGTCCCGGACAGGGACGGGGGGCCAACGTCCTGACTTTC	CASSPGQGRGANVLTF
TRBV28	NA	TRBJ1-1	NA	TGTGCCAGCACCGTGAACACTGAAGCTTTCTTT	CASTVNTEAFF
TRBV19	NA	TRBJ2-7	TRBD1	TGTGCCAGTAGTCCTCGGACAGGGGCATTTAACGAGCAGTACTTC	CASSPRTGAFNEQYF
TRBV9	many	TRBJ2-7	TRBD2	TGTGCCAGCAGGAGGACTAGCGGCTACGAGCAGTACTTC	CASRRTSGYEQYF
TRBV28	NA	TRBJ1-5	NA	TGTGCCAGCAGTTTAGGCATCGATCAGCCCCAGCATTTT	CASSLGIDQPQHF
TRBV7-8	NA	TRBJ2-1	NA	TGTGCCAGCAGCTTAGGCTGGAGCTCCTACAATGAGCAGTTCTTC	CASSLGWSSYNEQFF
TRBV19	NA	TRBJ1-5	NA	TGTGCCAGTAGCCGAGGACAGCTAAATCAGCCCCAGCATTTT	CASSRGQLNQPQHF
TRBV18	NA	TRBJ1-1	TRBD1	TGTGCCAGCTCACCGCCGACAGGGGTTAACACTGAAGCTTTCTTT	CASSPPTGVNTEAFF
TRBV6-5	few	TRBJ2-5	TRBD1	TGTGCCAGCAGTTACTCGCGAACAGGGGGTGAGACCCAGTACTTC	CASSYSRTGGETQYF